Below, 32 T cell receptor beta chains from the same sample are listed, as sequenced in a study of cytomegalovirus exposure and HLA in healthy donors. PCR primers comprised 60 Vbeta and 13 Jbeta primers. Only in-frame clones appear in the TCRdb table, and some are missing; sequencing was by immunoSEQ multiplex PCR. The sample has around 160,000 clones; roughly 76% are singletons. Sequenced material: PBMCs. The receptors derive from a human donor in good health.

The rearrangement joins TRBV6-5 to TRBJ2-2; 7 positions agree with TRBD1. The CDR3 extends over 14 amino acids. Germline CDR1 and CDR2: MNHEY and SVGAGI. The V segment lost 6 bases and the J segment 4 bases; nucleotides outside the gene matches: 5. The CDR3 DNA follows: TGTGCCAGCAGGATCGCAGGGGGCACCGGGGAGCTGTTTTTT. The encoded protein is CASRIAGGTGELFF.

The chain joins TRBV23-1 to TRBJ1-5; D is undetermined. TRBV23-1 is an ORF, with its function uncertain. The V end lost 0 bases, the J end lost 7 bases, and 13 bases lay between the germline ends. CDR3 length equals 15 residues. In nucleotides, the CDR3 is TGCGCCAGCAGTCAATCCCCCGGGTCGGTCCAGCCCCAGCATTTT. Amino acid sequence: CASSQSPGSVQPQHF.

The chain couples TRBV5-1 to TRBJ1-6; D perhaps matches TRBD1 (6 bases). Trimming took 0 bases from V and 3 from J, leaving 7 bases between them. Germline V CDR1 and CDR2: SGHRS, YFSETQ. The CDR3 covers 15 residues. CDR3 amino acids: CASSLGTVYNSPLHF. DNA for the CDR3: TGCGCCAGCAGCTTGGGGACAGTCTATAATTCACCCCTCCACTTT.

This chain uses TRBV9 with TRBJ2-6; no clear D gene. Germline V gene data show CDR1 as SGDLS and CDR2 as YYNGEE. Trimming took 4 bases from V and 0 from J, leaving 11 bases between them. CDR3 length: 16 residues. In nucleotides, the CDR3 is TGTGCCAGCAGCTCGCCAGGTTACTCTGGGGCCAACGTCCTGACTTTC. It translates to CASSSPGYSGANVLTF.

This chain joins TRBV6-6 and TRBJ1-3; D call uncertain. Germline CDR1 and CDR2: MNHNY and SVGAGI (reference sequence). Trimming left V 6 bases short and J 8 bases short, with 17 bases between. CDR3 length: 14 amino acids. CDR3 DNA: TGTGCCAGCAGCAACCCTTTTGGAGGATACACCATATATTTT. Encoded protein: CASSNPFGGYTIYF.

This clone has only a few counts. The rearrangement joins TRBV7-8 to TRBJ1-1; TRBD1 is a possible D gene (6 bases). This CDR3 spans 15 amino acids. V was shortened by 5 bases and J by 6 bases, with 19 bases between the two germline ends. CDR1 SGHVS and CDR2 FQNEAQ come from the germline V gene. The CDR3 spells CASSILPGTRAEAFF. The CDR3 nucleotides read TGTGCCAGCAGCATTCTACCGGGGACAAGGGCTGAAGCTTTCTTT.

The rearrangement links TRBV2 to TRBJ1-5; no clear D gene. Trimming took off 0 bases at V and 0 bases at J, with 6 bases between the two ends. Per the germline V gene, CDR1 is SNHLY and CDR2 is FYNNEI. This CDR3 is 15 amino acids long. CDR3 sequence reads: CASSEAGVSNQPQHF. CDR3 DNA: TGTGCCAGCAGTGAAGCCGGGGTTAGCAATCAGCCCCAGCATTTT.

This chain joins TRBV6-1 and TRBJ1-5, with D unresolved. V was cut by 1 base and J by 2 bases, with 12 bases left in between. CDR3 length equals 16 residues. The germline V gene encodes CDR1 MNHNS and CDR2 SASEGT. The CDR3 DNA reads TGTGCCAGCAGTGAAGATGAGGGCCGGGGCAATCAGCCCCAGCATTTT. Translation gives CASSEDEGRGNQPQHF.

CDR3 in amino acids: CASSKGTTTSGYTF. CDR3 bases: TGTGCCAGCAGCAAAGGGACAACGACTTCTGGCTACACCTTC. The V gene is TRBV7-2, the J gene TRBJ1-2, with D possibly being TRBD1 (6 bases). This CDR3 is 14 amino acids long. Trimming left V 5 bases short and J 7 bases short, with 17 bases between. Germline V lookup: CDR1 SGHTA, CDR2 FQGNSA.

This clone was detected a few times. This chain uses TRBV29-1 with TRBJ1-1; D is unclear. This CDR3 is built from 12 residues. Trimming cost V 4 bases and J 5 bases, with 11 bases left between them. The germline CDR1 and CDR2 sequences are SQVTM and ANQGSEA. CDR3 sequence reads: CSVVRGSTEAFF. As DNA, the CDR3 is TGCAGCGTTGTAAGAGGGAGTACTGAAGCTTTCTTT. The full variable domain, rest sourced from reference TRBV29-1 and TRBJ1-1, is SAVISQKPSRDICQRGTSLTIQCQVDSQVTMMFWYRQQPGQSLTLIATANQGSEATYESGFVIDKFPISRPNLTFSTLTVSNMSPEDSSIYLCSVVRGSTEAFFGQGTRLTVV.

The V call is TRBV4-1, the J call TRBJ2-7, with D perhaps matching TRBD2 (6 bases). The CDR3 is made up of 16 amino acids. Germline CDR1 reads MGHRA; CDR2 reads YSYEKL. Trimming shortened V by 1 base and J by 2 bases, and 15 bases separated the two germline ends. This CDR3 reads CASSQGQLASPYEQYF. As DNA, the CDR3 is TGCGCCAGCAGCCAAGGGCAGCTAGCGTCTCCCTACGAGCAGTACTTC.

This chain uses TRBV13 with TRBJ2-5, with D possibly being TRBD1 (5 bases). Trimming pared 4 bases from V and 3 bases from J, leaving 18 bases between. CDR1 is PRHDT, CDR2 FYEKMQ, per germline (reference sequence). This CDR3 comprises 16 residues. The DNA for the CDR3 is TGTGCCAGCAGCTCATCGATGTGGGGCGAGAAAGAGACCCAGTACTTC. Amino acids: CASSSSMWGEKETQYF.

The DNA of the CDR3 is TGTGCCAGCAGCGGAGTATTAAGCTCCTATAATTCACCCCTCCACTTT. This translates into CASSGVLSSYNSPLHF. This rearrangement joins TRBV9 to TRBJ1-6, with D uncertain. With 3 bases removed from V and 0 bases from J, the gap between germline ends came to 10 bases. The germline CDR1 and CDR2 sequences are SGDLS and YYNGEE. This CDR3 has 16 amino acids.

This chain connects TRBV5-1 to TRBJ2-1, with 9 bases matching TRBD2. Germline assignment: CDR1 SGHRS and CDR2 YFSETQ. Trimming removed 4 bases from V and 6 bases from J; junction bases left unmatched: 2. CDR3 length: 13 amino acids. The CDR3 spells CASSGAGGNEQFF. The CDR3 DNA is TGCGCCAGCAGCGGAGCGGGGGGCAATGAGCAGTTCTTC.

The J gene is TRBJ2-7, the V gene TRBV19, with D possibly being TRBD1 (6 bases). V lost 8 bases and J lost 5, with 16 bases in between. From germline, CDR1 is LNHDA and CDR2 SQIVND (reference sequence). The CDR3 has 13 amino acids. The CDR3, as DNA: TGTGCCAGTGGTGCTTCAGGGGTCCACGAGCAGTACTTC. Translated: CASGASGVHEQYF.

The chain employs TRBV25-1 and TRBJ2-5; the D gene is possibly TRBD2 (5 bases). CDR1 and CDR2 from the germline V gene are MGHDK and SYGVNS. CDR3 size: 13 residues. V gave up 5 bases and J gave up 5 bases, with 12 bases separating them. This chain's CDR3 is CASSLPSMETQYF. In DNA form, the CDR3 reads TGTGCCAGCAGTCTGCCTAGCATGGAGACCCAGTACTTC. The full variable domain, its missing parts supplied by reference TRBV25-1 and TRBJ2-5, is EADIYQTPRYLVIGTGKKITLECSQTMGHDKMYWYQQDPGMELHLIHYSYGVNSTEKGDLSSESTVSRIRTEHFPLTLESARPSHTSQYLCASSLPSMETQYFGPGTRLLVL.

The chain recombines TRBV6-5 with TRBJ1-2; D may be TRBD1 (6 bases). V lost 5 bases to trimming and J lost 2 bases, with 15 bases between them. The CDR3 is 15 amino acids. Germline assignment: CDR1 MNHEY and CDR2 SVGAGI. CDR3 region: CASSGVGQKNYGYTF. The CDR3 DNA is TGTGCCAGCAGTGGGGTAGGACAGAAGAACTATGGCTACACCTTC.

This rearrangement joins TRBV7-2 to TRBJ2-1, with 7 bases aligning to TRBD2. This CDR3 has 15 residues. The V gene end was trimmed by 5 bases and the J gene end by 3 bases; junction bases not matched to a gene: 7. Germline V gene data show CDR1 as SGHTA and CDR2 as FQGNSA. CDR3 sequence: CASSLTGGNYNEQFF. The CDR3 DNA sequence: TGTGCCAGCAGCCTTACCGGGGGGAACTACAATGAGCAGTTCTTC.

This sequence joins TRBV19 and TRBJ1-5; 8 bases fit TRBD1. From germline, CDR1 is LNHDA and CDR2 SQIVND (reference sequence). There are 13 residues in the CDR3. Trimming at V came to 6 bases and at J to 5 bases, leaving 3 bases not matched to a gene. For the CDR3, the DNA is TGTGCCAGTAGGTCGACAGGGGATCAGCCCCAGCATTTT. Translation gives CASRSTGDQPQHF.

The rearrangement links TRBV19 to TRBJ2-1, with 8 bases matching TRBD2. Trimming took 10 bases from V and 15 from J; bases not matched to a gene: 23. Germline-derived CDR1 and CDR2 are LNHDA and SQIVND (reference sequence). CDR3 length: 15 residues. CDR3 sequence: CAIGPTGGRLPPAFF. Here the CDR3 DNA reads TGTGCCATCGGGCCAACGGGGGGGCGTCTTCCCCCAGCGTTCTTC.

V is TRBV5-1 and J is TRBJ1-1; TRBD1 aligns across 9 bases. V shed 4 bases and J 4 bases; nucleotides not matched to a gene: 5. CDR3 length: 14 amino acids. The germline gives CDR1 SGHRS, CDR2 YFSETQ. The CDR3 loop reads CASSPTTGGTEAFF. CDR3 in DNA: TGCGCCAGCAGCCCCACGACAGGGGGCACTGAAGCTTTCTTT. The whole variable domain, filled in from reference TRBV5-1 and TRBJ1-1, reads KAGVTQTPRYLIKTRGQQVTLSCSPISGHRSVSWYQQTPGQGLQFLFEYFSETQRNKGNFPGRFSGRQFSNSRSEMNVSTLELGDSALYLCASSPTTGGTEAFFGQGTRLTVV.

The sample holds a few counts of this clone. The V and J genes are TRBV14 and TRBJ1-4; a weak D match, TRBD1 (6 bases). The germline V gene has CDR1 SGHDN and CDR2 FVKESK. V lost 5 bases to trimming and J lost 5 bases, with 21 bases between them. This CDR3 is built from 17 residues. This CDR3 reads CASSGRNTGKVNEKLFF. In DNA form, the CDR3 reads TGTGCCAGCAGCGGACGAAATACAGGGAAGGTCAATGAAAAACTGTTTTTT.

This rearrangement joins TRBV5-6 to TRBJ1-1; D is perhaps TRBD1 (5 bases). The ends were cut back, 4 bases at V and 7 bases at J, with 14 bases in the middle. The CDR3 sequence is 13 residues long. Germline V gives CDR1 SGHDT, CDR2 YYEEEE. CDR3: CASSGNWGDEAFF. CDR3 DNA sequence: TGTGCCAGCAGCGGAAACTGGGGGGATGAAGCTTTCTTT.

This chain links TRBV9 with TRBJ1-2; a weak D match, TRBD1 (6 bases). V dropped 9 bases and J dropped 4 bases, with 13 bases sitting between them. The CDR3 spans 12 residues. Germline CDR1 is SGDLS and CDR2 is YYNGEE. This CDR3 reads CATGGLGYGYTF. The CDR3 DNA follows: TGTGCCACGGGGGGGCTCGGCTATGGCTACACCTTC.

This chain connects TRBV4-1 to TRBJ1-1; D unclear. V was trimmed by 4 bases and J by 0 bases, leaving 18 bases between them. Germline V gene data show CDR1 as MGHRA and CDR2 as YSYEKL. The CDR3 is made up of 17 amino acids. DNA for the CDR3: TGCGCCAGCAGCCGAAAAGGAAGGTTGGGCATGAACACTGAAGCTTTCTTT. Residues: CASSRKGRLGMNTEAFF.

This clone was seen a handful of times. This chain links TRBV27 with TRBJ1-1; D not resolved. This CDR3 has 14 amino acids. V was pared by 4 bases and J by 5 bases, with 14 bases between. Germline V gene lookup returns CDR1 MNHEY and CDR2 SMNVEV (reference sequence). Written as DNA, the CDR3 is TGTGCCAGCAGTTCACAGACCCCCTGGACTGAAGCTTTCTTT. It encodes CASSSQTPWTEAFF.

This chain uses TRBV7-8 with TRBJ2-2, with 8 positions matching TRBD1. This CDR3 has 15 amino acids. Germline CDR1 and CDR2: SGHVS and FQNEAQ. J lost 0 bases, V lost 5 bases, and 2 bases had no gene match. CDR3 residues: CASSKQGANTGELFF. The DNA of the CDR3 is TGTGCCAGCAGCAAACAGGGGGCGAACACCGGGGAGCTGTTTTTT.

Note on this clone: Other DNA variants within this sample encode the same CDR3. The V and J genes are TRBV6-1 and TRBJ1-5; D is possibly TRBD1 (5 bases). V was pared by 2 bases and J by 5 bases, with 10 bases between. Germline assignment: CDR1 MNHNS and CDR2 SASEGT. This CDR3 comprises 14 residues. The DNA of the CDR3 is TGTGCCAGCAGTGAACTAGGAGGGGATCAGCCCCAGCATTTT. As protein: CASSELGGDQPQHF.

This chain joins TRBV18 and TRBJ1-2, with D uncertain. Trimming left V 3 bases short and J 4 bases short, with 6 bases between. Germline CDR1 reads KGHSH; CDR2 reads LQKENI. This CDR3 is built from 12 residues. The CDR3 protein is CASSPDTYGYTF. CDR3 in DNA: TGTGCCAGCTCACCCGACACCTATGGCTACACCTTC.

V gene TRBV5-1 combines with J gene TRBJ2-3; TRBD2 aligns across 8 bases. There are 15 residues in the CDR3. The germline V gene encodes CDR1 SGHRS and CDR2 YFSETQ. V dropped 5 bases and J dropped 1; count of bases not matched to a gene: 6. The CDR3 loop reads CASSPRTSRTDTQYF. The CDR3, as DNA: TGCGCCAGCAGTCCCCGGACTAGCCGCACAGATACGCAGTATTTT.

The V gene is TRBV4-1, the J gene TRBJ2-7; D is undetermined. CDR3 size: 16 residues. Trimming shortened V by 1 base and J by 3 bases, and 16 bases separated the two germline ends. Germline lookup yields CDR1 MGHRA and CDR2 YSYEKL. The CDR3, as DNA: TGCGCCAGCAGCCAAGCCTTGGTTGGCAGAAGCTACGAGCAGTACTTC. It codes for CASSQALVGRSYEQYF.

This clone has just one count. This sequence joins TRBV5-5 and TRBJ2-7, with D perhaps TRBD1 (6 bases). Trimming removed 5 bases at V and 4 bases at J, with 16 bases between. The CDR3 covers 14 residues. Germline loops: CDR1 SGHKS, CDR2 YYEKEE (reference sequence). The CDR3 DNA follows: TGTGCCAGCAGTCCCGAAACAGGGATTTACGAGCAGTACTTC. Translated, it gives CASSPETGIYEQYF.